This T cell receptor (beta chain) was observed in a study of human T cells and chemical hapten exposure. Whole-study context: Largely, small differences in pooled library volume made per-sample TCR yields vary.

Whole-study results and caveats: There were significantly more large CDR3 similarity clusters among expanded TCRs than among controls.

This clonotype showed up just a few times. Antigen unknown. In the library, unique molecular identifiers were attached to individual cDNA molecules. TCRdb reprocessed the RACE reads with MiXCR, giving one entry per CDR3 protein. The repertoire holds 300,000 to 450,000 distinct CDR3 sequences, with 5.5% as singletons. Time point in this sample: pre-sensitization, week 0. Treatment meaning: therapeutic diphenylcyclopropenone sensitization with weekly scalp DPC. The CDR3 has 16 residues. Germline-derived CDR1 and CDR2 are MNHEY and SMNVEV (reference sequence). Trimming took off 5 bases at V and 0 bases at J, with 13 bases between the two ends.

The input for sequencing was whole blood, taken in connection with sensitization to the hapten diphenylcyclopropenone (DPC). The chain carries TRBV27 and TRBJ1-4; D gene unclear. The sequence came from a young woman with alopecia areata. Some clones in this sample may be carry-over from other donors' samples. The CDR3 DNA sequence: TGTGCCAGCAGTCTCCCCAACATGTCAACTAATGAAAAACTGTTTTTT. The encoded protein is CASSLPNMSTNEKLFF.